This is a list of T cell receptor beta chains from one sample in a study of cytomegalovirus exposure and HLA in healthy donors. Method: immunoSEQ multiplex PCR; TCRdb's copy keeps in-frame clones and lacks some. In total, the table holds about 120,000 clones. What was sequenced was PBMCs. These receptors were obtained from a man aged 40-50 years in good health and CMV-seropositive. The conserved cysteine and the conserved F or W are not part of the CDR3 here.

ASRVPSNTEAF,TRBJ1-1,TRBV6-5
ASSQRAGGNTDTQY,TRBJ2-3,TRBV4-1
ASSQLVGVNEQY,TRBJ2-7,TRBV7-9
AWSVWGGRENTEAF,TRBJ1-1,TRBV30
ASSLEGREGPHNEQF,TRBJ2-1,TRBV7-9
ASSLEGAGQPQH,TRBJ1-5,TRBV11-2
ASSIRDRGLEKLF,TRBJ1-4,TRBV19
ASGLAGGREQY,TRBJ2-7,TRBV6-5
ASSTDAYEQY,TRBJ2-7,TRBV5-1
ASSAGQSETQY,TRBJ2-5,TRBV18
ASSLGARGTEAF,TRBJ1-1,TRBV28
ASSLMGLVSYEQY,TRBJ2-7,TRBV7-3
ASSLIMTISNEQF,TRBJ2-1,TRBV5-1
ASSLGTPSYEQY,TRBJ2-7,TRBV5-1
ASSETGLPYEQY,-,TRBV7-9
ASSFSQNYGYT,TRBJ1-2,TRBV7-2
ASSTGQEPEKLF,TRBJ1-4,TRBV28
SVFLGNTIY,TRBJ1-3,TRBV29-1
ASSNGRKETQY,TRBJ2-5,TRBV10-2
ASSPTGGPYGYT,TRBJ1-2,TRBV5-1
ASSRSPGNYGYT,TRBJ1-2,TRBV5-1
ASSLPDRGTEAF,TRBJ1-1,TRBV28
ASSSGQGRGNTGELF,TRBJ2-2,TRBV11-3
ASSYDSGKDGYT,TRBJ1-2,TRBV6-6
ASRAPLAGVPERLEQETQY,TRBJ2-5,TRBV12-2
ASSPGTSRTDTQY,TRBJ2-3,TRBV7-7
ATSRPSSGANVLT,TRBJ2-6,TRBV15
ASSRGTALAGVLNEQF,TRBJ2-1,TRBV4-1
ASSDGGRRTDTQY,TRBJ2-3,TRBV25-1
ASSQEAWTLNTGELF,TRBJ2-2,TRBV4-1
ASSPSSGRAGGGELF,TRBJ2-2,TRBV7-6
AISPPGLAGGPYTQY,TRBJ2-3,TRBV10-3